This entry describes one T cell receptor beta chain. The target antigen is unknown. CD4+CD25+CD127- Tregs, CD4+CD25- non-Tregs, CD4 and CD8 cells were sorted. The data originate from a study of Tregs in tolerant kidney transplant recipients. Study results and caveats: This study did not directly address biological reproducibility. The most relevant donor-specific Treg TCRbeta repertoire apparently came from expansion with activated donor B cells.

The table came from immunoSEQ multiplex PCR; TCRdb's copy has only in-frame clones and leaves some out. The sample records roughly 250,000 clones, about four fifths being singletons. V shed 9 bases, J shed 3 bases, and the junction held 5 bases outside the gene matches. Looked up from germline, CDR1 is LNHDA and CDR2 is SQIVND (reference sequence). The CDR3 extends over 14 amino acids. Sequencing was carried out using CD4+ T cells from blood. This chain connects TRBV19 to TRBJ2-5; 12 nucleotides agree with TRBD2. The receptor was derived from a human donor in good health. CDR3 sequence: CASSGLAGKETQYF. CDR3 DNA: TGTGCCAGCTCCGGACTAGCGGGGAAAGAGACCCAGTACTTC.